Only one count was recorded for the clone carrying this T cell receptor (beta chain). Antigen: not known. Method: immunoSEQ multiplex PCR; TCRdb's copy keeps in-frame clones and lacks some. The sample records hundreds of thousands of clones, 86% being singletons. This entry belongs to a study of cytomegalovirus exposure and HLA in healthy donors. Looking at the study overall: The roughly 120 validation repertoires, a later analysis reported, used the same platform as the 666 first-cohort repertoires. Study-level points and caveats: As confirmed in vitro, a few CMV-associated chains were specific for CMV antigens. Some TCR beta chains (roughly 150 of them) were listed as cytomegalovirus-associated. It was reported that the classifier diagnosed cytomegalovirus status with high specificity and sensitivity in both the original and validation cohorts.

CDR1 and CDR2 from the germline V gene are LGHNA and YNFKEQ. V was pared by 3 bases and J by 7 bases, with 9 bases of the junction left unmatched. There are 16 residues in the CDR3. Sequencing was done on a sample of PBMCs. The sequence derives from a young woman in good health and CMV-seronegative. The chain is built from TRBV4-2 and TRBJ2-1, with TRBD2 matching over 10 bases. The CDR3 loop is CASSQFLAGGVNEQFF. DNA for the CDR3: TGTGCCAGCAGCCAGTTTTTAGCGGGAGGAGTTAATGAGCAGTTCTTC.